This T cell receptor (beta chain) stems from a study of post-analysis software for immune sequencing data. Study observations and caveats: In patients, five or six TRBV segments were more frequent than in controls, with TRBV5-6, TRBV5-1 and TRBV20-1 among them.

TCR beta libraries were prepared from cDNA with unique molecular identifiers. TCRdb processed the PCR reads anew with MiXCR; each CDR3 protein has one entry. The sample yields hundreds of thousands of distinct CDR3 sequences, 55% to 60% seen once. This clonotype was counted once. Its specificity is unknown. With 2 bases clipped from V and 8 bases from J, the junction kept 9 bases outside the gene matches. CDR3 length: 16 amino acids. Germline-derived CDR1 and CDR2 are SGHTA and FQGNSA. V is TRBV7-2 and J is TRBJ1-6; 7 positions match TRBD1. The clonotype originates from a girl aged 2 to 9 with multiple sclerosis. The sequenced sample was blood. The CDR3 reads CTSSLYKGAFYSPLHF. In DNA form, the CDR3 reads TGTACCAGCAGCTTATACAAGGGGGCATTTTATTCACCCCTCCACTTT.